These T cell receptor beta chains were read from a single sample in a study of T-cell reconstitution after alpha-beta-depleted transplantation in children. Each CDR3 protein is one row after TCRdb ran MiXCR on the PCR reads. The repertoire has some 280,000 distinct CDR3 sequences, around 9.6% of them found once; the top ten carry 9.5% to 13%. The sample here was PBMCs from the stem cell graft donor, taken from the stem cell graft. The receptors were sampled from a human donor who donated a stem cell graft to a child with SCID. Each CDR3 is given with its conserved first and last residue. Each record gives: CDR3 DNA, CDR3 protein, clone size, V gene, J gene, D gene. D genes are given only for firm matches. Not all rows give a size; the values are once, few, many and, for expanded clones, a class.

DNA: TGCGCCAGCAGCTTAAACGGGGGGGTGAACATTCAGTACTTC; CDR3: CASSLNGGVNIQYF; size: few; V: TRBV5-1; J: TRBJ2-4; D: TRBD2
DNA: TGCGCCAGCACTGGACAGGGGGCCGGGGAGCTGTTTTTT; CDR3: CASTGQGAGELFF; size: many; V: TRBV10-2; J: TRBJ2-2; D: TRBD1
DNA: TGTGCCAGCAGTCTGGGGGACAGAGAGTACGAGCAGTACTTC; CDR3: CASSLGDREYEQYF; size: many; V: TRBV12-3/TRBV12-4; J: TRBJ2-7; D: TRBD1
DNA: TGTGCCAGCTCATCAAATGTCCAAAGCAATCAGCCCCAGCATTTT; CDR3: CASSSNVQSNQPQHF; size: few; V: TRBV18; J: TRBJ1-5; D: NA
DNA: TGTGCCAGCAGCGTTAGCGGGTCTAGCACAGATACGCAGTATTTT; CDR3: CASSVSGSSTDTQYF; size: many; V: TRBV7-9; J: TRBJ2-3; D: TRBD2
DNA: TGCAGTGCTAGACAGGGGATCTATGGCTACACCTTC; CDR3: CSARQGIYGYTF; size: many; V: TRBV20-1; J: TRBJ1-2; D: NA
DNA: TGCAGCGTCCCCGGACTAGTAGGGGAGCAGTTCTTC; CDR3: CSVPGLVGEQFF; size: NA; V: TRBV29-1; J: TRBJ2-1; D: TRBD2
DNA: TGTGCCAGCAGTTCCGCCTACGAGCAGTACTTC; CDR3: CASSSAYEQYF; size: many; V: TRBV5-1; J: TRBJ2-7; D: NA
DNA: TGTGCCAGCAGTGATGGGGGTACTGAAGCTTTCTTT; CDR3: CASSDGGTEAFF; size: NA; V: TRBV2; J: TRBJ1-1; D: NA
DNA: TGTGCCAGCAGTTTAGGCGAGGCCTTCGCTAACTATGGCTACACCTTC; CDR3: CASSLGEAFANYGYTF; size: few; V: TRBV12-3/TRBV12-4; J: TRBJ1-2; D: NA
DNA: TGCGCCAGCAGCCTGTTACAGGGCACAGAGACCCAGTACTTC; CDR3: CASSLLQGTETQYF; size: NA; V: TRBV5-1; J: TRBJ2-5; D: NA
DNA: TGTGCCAGCAGCGTACACGTAGCGTACAATGAGCAGTTCTTC; CDR3: CASSVHVAYNEQFF; size: many; V: TRBV9; J: TRBJ2-1; D: NA
DNA: TGCAGCGTTGAACCTGAACTCCCGGACACTGAAGCTTTCTTT; CDR3: CSVEPELPDTEAFF; size: many; V: TRBV29-1; J: TRBJ1-1; D: NA
DNA: TGTGCCAGCAGACTTGGGGTGAACACTGAAGCTTTCTTT; CDR3: CASRLGVNTEAFF; size: few; V: TRBV12-3/TRBV12-4; J: TRBJ1-1; D: NA
DNA: TGCAGTGCTAGCCAGGGTCCAGATACGCAGTATTTT; CDR3: CSASQGPDTQYF; size: NA; V: TRBV20-1; J: TRBJ2-3; D: NA
DNA: TGTGCCAGCAGTTGGGGTGGTCCCCCTGAATTCTCTGGGGCCAACGTCCTGACTTTC; CDR3: CASSWGGPPEFSGANVLTF; size: NA; V: TRBV28; J: TRBJ2-6; D: NA
DNA: TGTGCCAGCAGTTCCCTAAGCGGGGGGGAAACAGATACGCAGTATTTT; CDR3: CASSSLSGGETDTQYF; size: NA; V: TRBV6-4; J: TRBJ2-3; D: TRBD2
DNA: TGTGCCAGTAGTGGCGGGCCGGCATATGGGACGCAGTATTTT; CDR3: CASSGGPAYGTQYF; size: NA; V: TRBV12-3/TRBV12-4; J: TRBJ2-3; D: NA
DNA: TGTGCCAGCAGCGTTTCAGGGGTCGGCGAGCAGTACTTC; CDR3: CASSVSGVGEQYF; size: many; V: TRBV9; J: TRBJ2-7; D: NA
DNA: TGCGCCAGCAGCCGCAACCTAGCTTCCAATGAGCAGTTCTTC; CDR3: CASSRNLASNEQFF; size: few; V: TRBV10-1; J: TRBJ2-1; D: NA
DNA: TGTGCCACCAGCAAAGAAATAAATCGACTTGACAATGAGCAGTTCTTC; CDR3: CATSKEINRLDNEQFF; size: many; V: TRBV15; J: TRBJ2-1; D: NA
DNA: TGCGCCAGCAGCCTGCTAGCGAACTCCTACAATGAGCAGTTCTTC; CDR3: CASSLLANSYNEQFF; size: few; V: TRBV4-1; J: TRBJ2-1; D: NA
DNA: TGTGCCAGCTCACCGCTGGCAGGGGCGAACACCGGGGAGCTGTTTTTT; CDR3: CASSPLAGANTGELFF; size: many; V: TRBV18; J: TRBJ2-2; D: NA
DNA: TGCAGTGCTAGAGATTACGCGGGGTTAAACATTCAGTACTTC; CDR3: CSARDYAGLNIQYF; size: NA; V: TRBV20-1; J: TRBJ2-4; D: NA
DNA: TGTGCCAGCGAGTTTCTGGGGGCGAGTACCGGGGAGCTGTTTTTT; CDR3: CASEFLGASTGELFF; size: NA; V: TRBV7-9; J: TRBJ2-2; D: NA
DNA: TGCGCCAGCAGCTACGGACAGGGTGGCACTGAAGCTTTCTTT; CDR3: CASSYGQGGTEAFF; size: many; V: TRBV5-1; J: TRBJ1-1; D: TRBD1
DNA: TGTGCCAGCAGCGCCAGGATGACCGATAACTATGGCTACACCTTC; CDR3: CASSARMTDNYGYTF; size: NA; V: TRBV7-9; J: TRBJ1-2; D: NA
DNA: TGTGCCAGCAGTCCTGTTTCCGGAGGTGAGCAGTTCTTC; CDR3: CASSPVSGGEQFF; size: few; V: TRBV5-5; J: TRBJ2-1; D: NA
DNA: TGTGCCAGCAGTTTAACTTTCGGAACAGGGATCGAGCAGTACTTC; CDR3: CASSLTFGTGIEQYF; size: NA; V: TRBV27; J: TRBJ2-7; D: NA
DNA: TGCGCCAGCAGCCAAGGACGGACCCCCTACGAGCAGTACTTC; CDR3: CASSQGRTPYEQYF; size: NA; V: TRBV4-1; J: TRBJ2-7; D: NA
DNA: TGTGCCAGCAGTCCCAGCGGGGGGGCACCCGGGGAGCTGTTTTTT; CDR3: CASSPSGGAPGELFF; size: few; V: TRBV12-3/TRBV12-4; J: TRBJ2-2; D: TRBD2
DNA: TGCAGTGCTAGTGGAGTACAGAAGAATCAGCCCCAGCATTTT; CDR3: CSASGVQKNQPQHF; size: few; V: TRBV20-1; J: TRBJ1-5; D: NA
DNA: TGCGCCAGCAGCTCAACCGGGACAGGGGGTGGTTACGAGCAGTACTTC; CDR3: CASSSTGTGGGYEQYF; size: NA; V: TRBV5-1; J: TRBJ2-7; D: TRBD1
DNA: TGTGCCAGCAGAAAGACAGCTCGGAACACTGAAGCTTTCTTT; CDR3: CASRKTARNTEAFF; size: many; V: TRBV5-6; J: TRBJ1-1; D: NA
DNA: TGCAGTGCTGGTAGACTAGCGGGGGTCTCCAATGAGCAGTTCTTC; CDR3: CSAGRLAGVSNEQFF; size: NA; V: TRBV20-1; J: TRBJ2-1; D: TRBD2
DNA: TGTGCCAGCAGCCCCCCCCCGGGACCTTTCCTCCAATTCTATGGCTACACCTTC; CDR3: CASSPPPGPFLQFYGYTF; size: once; V: TRBV11-1; J: TRBJ1-2; D: NA
DNA: TGTGCCAGCTCACCACCGAAGGGGACCTACAATGAGCAGTTCTTC; CDR3: CASSPPKGTYNEQFF; size: few; V: TRBV18; J: TRBJ2-1; D: NA
DNA: TGTGCCAGCAGGACCGAAGGGGGGAACACTGAAGCTTTCTTT; CDR3: CASRTEGGNTEAFF; size: few; V: TRBV7-3; J: TRBJ1-1; D: NA
DNA: TGTTCCAGCAGTCTAAAGGTGAACACTGAAGCTTTCTTT; CDR3: CSSSLKVNTEAFF; size: NA; V: TRBV12-3/TRBV12-4; J: TRBJ1-1; D: NA
DNA: TGCAGTGCTAGTCGAATCACAGGGCCCAGCTCCTACAATGAGCAGTTCTTC; CDR3: CSASRITGPSSYNEQFF; size: many; V: TRBV20-1; J: TRBJ2-1; D: NA
DNA: TGCAGCGCATCAATAGCGGGGGGATCCTACAATGAGCAGTTCTTC; CDR3: CSASIAGGSYNEQFF; size: many; V: TRBV29-1; J: TRBJ2-1; D: TRBD2
DNA: TGTGCCAGCAGCACCGAGCGGGGACGGACCTACAATGAGCAGTTCTTC; CDR3: CASSTERGRTYNEQFF; size: many; V: TRBV21-1; J: TRBJ2-1; D: NA
DNA: TGTGCCAGCACCATGGGACTACTGACCTACGAGCAGTACTTC; CDR3: CASTMGLLTYEQYF; size: few; V: TRBV12-3/TRBV12-4; J: TRBJ2-7; D: TRBD2
DNA: TGTGCCAGCAGCACATCACAGGGGTCCTACACCTTC; CDR3: CASSTSQGSYTF; size: NA; V: TRBV12-3/TRBV12-4; J: TRBJ1-2; D: TRBD1
DNA: TGTGCCACCAGTGACTCAGCGGGCGGTCCATCCTACAATGAGCAGTTCTTC; CDR3: CATSDSAGGPSYNEQFF; size: many; V: TRBV24-1; J: TRBJ2-1; D: NA
DNA: TGTGCCAGCAGTTACCGGACAGGGTGGCGAGATACGCAGTATTTT; CDR3: CASSYRTGWRDTQYF; size: few; V: TRBV27; J: TRBJ2-3; D: TRBD1
DNA: TGTGCCAGCAGCGGGGGGGGCCTGGATACGCAGTATTTT; CDR3: CASSGGGLDTQYF; size: NA; V: TRBV7-9; J: TRBJ2-3; D: NA
DNA: TGTGCCAGCAGTTACTCGATAACAGGGGAAAAACTGTTTTTT; CDR3: CASSYSITGEKLFF; size: NA; V: TRBV6-5; J: TRBJ1-4; D: NA
DNA: TGCAGTGCGAGTGCGGGGGGCAACACAGATACGCAGTATTTT; CDR3: CSASAGGNTDTQYF; size: few; V: TRBV20-1; J: TRBJ2-3; D: TRBD2
DNA: TGTGCCACTTCACCCCAGGGGAACACTGAAGCTTTCTTT; CDR3: CATSPQGNTEAFF; size: many; V: TRBV18; J: TRBJ1-1; D: NA
DNA: TGTGCCAGCAGTTTAGGGACAGGGGTTCGCGGTAATGAAAAACTGTTTTTT; CDR3: CASSLGTGVRGNEKLFF; size: many; V: TRBV12-3/TRBV12-4; J: TRBJ1-4; D: TRBD1
DNA: TGTGCCAGCAGCCAAGAACTACCCAGCTCCTACAATGAGCAGTTCTTC; CDR3: CASSQELPSSYNEQFF; size: few; V: TRBV3-1; J: TRBJ2-1; D: NA
DNA: TGTGCCAGCAGCCAAGAAGGGACAGGGGAGTCCTACGAGCAGTACTTC; CDR3: CASSQEGTGESYEQYF; size: few; V: TRBV3-1; J: TRBJ2-7; D: TRBD1
DNA: TGCAGTGCTAGAGATTTCCATACCTCTTCAGCGGGTTCACCCCTCCACTTT; CDR3: CSARDFHTSSAGSPLHF; size: few; V: TRBV20-1; J: TRBJ1-6; D: NA
DNA: TGTGCCAGCAGCCGGGGACAGTCCTACGAGCAGTACTTC; CDR3: CASSRGQSYEQYF; size: NA; V: TRBV3-1; J: TRBJ2-7; D: TRBD1
DNA: TGTGCCAGCAGTTACCGCCCCCTTAGCAATCAGCCCCAGCATTTT; CDR3: CASSYRPLSNQPQHF; size: NA; V: TRBV6-5; J: TRBJ1-5; D: NA
DNA: TGTGCCAGCAGTATTCTAGCGGGGACGATCAATGAGCAGTTCTTC; CDR3: CASSILAGTINEQFF; size: many; V: TRBV2; J: TRBJ2-1; D: TRBD2